This T cell receptor beta chain was captured by sequencing in a study of STAT5B mutations in CD4+ large granular lymphocyte leukemia. Findings and caveats of the study: Top patient clones used TRBV06 genes more often: 8/27 versus 2/35 in controls.

Libraries were prepared by immunoSEQ multiplex PCR; TCRdb keeps only in-frame clonotypes and omits some of them. The table includes about 30,000 clones, about 77% detected once. Germline loops: CDR1 SGHDT, CDR2 YYEEEE. This CDR3 comprises 15 residues. Trimming shortened V by 4 bases and J by 7 bases, and 19 bases separated the two germline ends. Concerning this clone itself: Its antigen is unknown.

V is TRBV5-6 and J is TRBJ2-3; no clear D. Sequencing was carried out using CD4+ T cells from blood buffy coats. The receptor was isolated from a human donor in good health. CDR3 DNA sequence: TGTGCCAGCAGCCAAACACCCTTCAGGTTGTATACGCAGTATTTT. The encoded protein is CASSQTPFRLYTQYF. Drawing the rest from reference TRBV5-6 and TRBJ2-3, the complete variable domain is DAGVTQSPTHLIKTRGQQVTLRCSPKSGHDTVSWYQQALGQGPQFIFQYYEEEERQRGNFPDRFSGHQFPNYSSELNVNALLLGDSALYLCASSQTPFRLYTQYFGPGTRLTVL.